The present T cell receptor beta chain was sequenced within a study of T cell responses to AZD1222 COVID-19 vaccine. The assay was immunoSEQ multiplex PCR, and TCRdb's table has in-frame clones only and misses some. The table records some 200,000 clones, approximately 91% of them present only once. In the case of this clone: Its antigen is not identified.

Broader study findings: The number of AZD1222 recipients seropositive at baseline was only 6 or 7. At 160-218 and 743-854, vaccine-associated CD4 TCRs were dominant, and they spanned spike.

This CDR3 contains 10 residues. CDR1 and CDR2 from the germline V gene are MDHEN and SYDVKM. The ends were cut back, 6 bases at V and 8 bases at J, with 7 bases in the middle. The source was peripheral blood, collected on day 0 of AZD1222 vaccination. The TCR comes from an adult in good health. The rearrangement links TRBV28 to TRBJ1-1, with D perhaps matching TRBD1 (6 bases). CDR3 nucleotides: TGTGCCAGCAGGGACAGCGAAGCTTTCTTT. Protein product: CASRDSEAFF.